The following is a T cell receptor beta chain sequence with its context. Its matching antigen is unknown. Healthy individuals who donated bone marrow served as the donors. Whereas donors were nominally healthy upon sampling, unrecorded immune exposures were probable. With 60 Vbeta and 13 Jbeta primers, the PCR was carried out. Measured with immunoSEQ multiplex PCR; TCRdb has only the in-frame clones, and not every one. The sample holds about 47,000 clones. Germline assignment: CDR1 SGHRS and CDR2 YFSETQ. Trimming removed 1 base from V and 0 bases from J; junction bases left unmatched: 6. This CDR3 region has 16 residues. The data are from a study of cytomegalovirus exposure and HLA in healthy donors. Whole-study results and caveats: Usually a TCR sequence was rare, but some public TCRs were found in many donors.

The chain links TRBV5-1 to TRBJ1-1, with 7 bases matching TRBD1. The material sequenced was PBMCs. This TCR derives from a male donor in good health and CMV-seronegative. CDR3 in DNA: TGCGCCAGCAGCTTGAGGGCAGGGGGAATGAACACTGAAGCTTTCTTT. Its translation: CASSLRAGGMNTEAFF.